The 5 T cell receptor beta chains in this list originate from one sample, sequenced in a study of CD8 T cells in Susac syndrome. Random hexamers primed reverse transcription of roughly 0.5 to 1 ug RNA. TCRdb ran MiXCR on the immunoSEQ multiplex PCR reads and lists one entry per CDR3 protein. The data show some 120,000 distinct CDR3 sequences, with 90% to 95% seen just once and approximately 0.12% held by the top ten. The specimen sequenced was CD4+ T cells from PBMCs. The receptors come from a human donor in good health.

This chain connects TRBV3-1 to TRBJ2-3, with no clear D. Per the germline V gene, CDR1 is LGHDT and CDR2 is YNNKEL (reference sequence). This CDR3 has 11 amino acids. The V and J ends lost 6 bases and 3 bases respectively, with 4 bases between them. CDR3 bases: TGTGCCAGCAGGCATACAGATACGCAGTATTTT. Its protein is CASRHTDTQYF.

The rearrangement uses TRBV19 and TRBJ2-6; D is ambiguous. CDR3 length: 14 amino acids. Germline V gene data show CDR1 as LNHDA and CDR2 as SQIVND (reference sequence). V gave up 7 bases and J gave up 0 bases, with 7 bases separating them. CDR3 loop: CASILLSGANVLTF. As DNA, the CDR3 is TGTGCCAGTATCCTCCTCTCTGGGGCCAACGTCCTGACTTTC.

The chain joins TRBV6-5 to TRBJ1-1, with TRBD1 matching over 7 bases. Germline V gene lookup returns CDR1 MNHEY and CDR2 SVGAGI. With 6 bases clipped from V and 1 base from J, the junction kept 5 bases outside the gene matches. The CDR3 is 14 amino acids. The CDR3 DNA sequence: TGTGCCAGCAGGTTGGGACAGACGAACACTGAAGCTTTCTTT. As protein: CASRLGQTNTEAFF.

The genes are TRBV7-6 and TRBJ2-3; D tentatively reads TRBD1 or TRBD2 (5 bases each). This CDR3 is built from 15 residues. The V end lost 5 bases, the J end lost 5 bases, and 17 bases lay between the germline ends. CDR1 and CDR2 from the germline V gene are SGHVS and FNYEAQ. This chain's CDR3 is CASSPGTFAGDTQYF. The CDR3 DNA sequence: TGTGCCAGCAGCCCCGGGACCTTCGCGGGAGATACGCAGTATTTT.

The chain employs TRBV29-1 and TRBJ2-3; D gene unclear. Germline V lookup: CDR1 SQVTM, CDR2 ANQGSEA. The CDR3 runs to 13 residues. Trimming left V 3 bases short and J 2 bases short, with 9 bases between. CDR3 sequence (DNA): TGCAGCGTTGATTCGACCCCCACAGATACGCAGTATTTT. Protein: CSVDSTPTDTQYF.